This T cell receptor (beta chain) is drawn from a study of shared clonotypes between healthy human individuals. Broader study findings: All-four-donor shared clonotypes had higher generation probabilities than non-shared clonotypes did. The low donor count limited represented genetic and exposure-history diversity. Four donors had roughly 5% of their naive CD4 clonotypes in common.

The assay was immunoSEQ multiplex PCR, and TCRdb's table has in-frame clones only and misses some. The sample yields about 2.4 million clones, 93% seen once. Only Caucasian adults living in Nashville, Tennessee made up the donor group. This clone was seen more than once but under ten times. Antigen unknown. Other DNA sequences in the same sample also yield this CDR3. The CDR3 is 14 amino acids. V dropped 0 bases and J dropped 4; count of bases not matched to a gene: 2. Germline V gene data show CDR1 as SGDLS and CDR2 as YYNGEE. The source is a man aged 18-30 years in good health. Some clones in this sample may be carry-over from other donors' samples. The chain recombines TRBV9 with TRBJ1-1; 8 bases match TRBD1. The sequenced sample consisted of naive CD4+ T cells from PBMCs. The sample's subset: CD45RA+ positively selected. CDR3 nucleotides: TGTGCCAGCAGCGTAGGACAGGGGAGCACTGAAGCTTTCTTT. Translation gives CASSVGQGSTEAFF.